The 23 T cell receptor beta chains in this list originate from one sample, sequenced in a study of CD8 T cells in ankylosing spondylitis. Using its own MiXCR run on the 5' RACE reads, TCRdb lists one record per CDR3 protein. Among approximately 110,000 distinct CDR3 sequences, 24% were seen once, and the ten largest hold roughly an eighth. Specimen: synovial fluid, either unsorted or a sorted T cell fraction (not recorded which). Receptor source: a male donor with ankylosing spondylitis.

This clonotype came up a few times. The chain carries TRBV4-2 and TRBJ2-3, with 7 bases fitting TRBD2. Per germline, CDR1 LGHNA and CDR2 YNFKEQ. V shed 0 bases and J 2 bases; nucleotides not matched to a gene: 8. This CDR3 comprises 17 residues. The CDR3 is CASSQERSGGPTDTQYF. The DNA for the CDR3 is TGTGCCAGCAGCCAAGAGAGGTCGGGAGGACCCACAGATACGCAGTATTTT.

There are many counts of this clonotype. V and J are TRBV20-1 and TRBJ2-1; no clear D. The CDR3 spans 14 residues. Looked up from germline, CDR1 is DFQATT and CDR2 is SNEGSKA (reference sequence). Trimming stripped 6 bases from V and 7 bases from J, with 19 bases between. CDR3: CSATKPTFTNEQFF. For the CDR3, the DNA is TGCAGTGCCACAAAGCCCACGTTTACGAATGAGCAGTTCTTC.

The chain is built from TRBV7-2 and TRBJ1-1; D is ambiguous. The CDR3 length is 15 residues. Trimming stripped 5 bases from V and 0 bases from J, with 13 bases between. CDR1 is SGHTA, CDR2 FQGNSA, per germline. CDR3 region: CASSPQVVVNTEAFF. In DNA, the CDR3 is TGTGCCAGCAGCCCCCAGGTGGTCGTGAACACTGAAGCTTTCTTT.

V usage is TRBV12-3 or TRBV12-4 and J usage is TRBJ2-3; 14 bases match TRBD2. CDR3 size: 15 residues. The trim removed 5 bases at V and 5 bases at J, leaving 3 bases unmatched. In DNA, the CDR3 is TGTGCCAGCAGTGTGACTAGCGGGAGGGTAGATACGCAGTATTTT. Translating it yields CASSVTSGRVDTQYF.

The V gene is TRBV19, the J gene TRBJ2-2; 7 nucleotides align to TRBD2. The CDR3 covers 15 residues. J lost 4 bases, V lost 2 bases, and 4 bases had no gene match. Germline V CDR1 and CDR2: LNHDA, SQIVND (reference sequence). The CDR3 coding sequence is TGTGCCAGTAGTATAACGGGAGGCGCCACCGGGGAGCTGTTTTTT. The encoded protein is CASSITGGATGELFF.

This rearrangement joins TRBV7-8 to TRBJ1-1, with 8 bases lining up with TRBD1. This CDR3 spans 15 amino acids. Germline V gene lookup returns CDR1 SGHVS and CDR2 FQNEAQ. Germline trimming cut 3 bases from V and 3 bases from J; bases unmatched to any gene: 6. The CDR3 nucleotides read TGTGCCAGCAGCTTGACCAGGGGGCGCGACACTGAAGCTTTCTTT. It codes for CASSLTRGRDTEAFF. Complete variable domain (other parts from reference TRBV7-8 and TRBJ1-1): GAGVSQSPRYKVAKRGQDVALRCDPISGHVSLFWYQQALGQGPEFLTYFQNEAQLDKSGLPSDRFFAERPEGSVSTLKIQRTQQEDSAVYLCASSLTRGRDTEAFFGQGTRLTVV.

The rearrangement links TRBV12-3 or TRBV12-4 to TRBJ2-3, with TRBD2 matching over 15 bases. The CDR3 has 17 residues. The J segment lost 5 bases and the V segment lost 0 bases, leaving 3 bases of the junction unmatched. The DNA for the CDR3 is TGTGCCAGCAGTTTAGCCAAGGGACTAGCGGGAGGAGATACGCAGTATTTT. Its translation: CASSLAKGLAGGDTQYF.

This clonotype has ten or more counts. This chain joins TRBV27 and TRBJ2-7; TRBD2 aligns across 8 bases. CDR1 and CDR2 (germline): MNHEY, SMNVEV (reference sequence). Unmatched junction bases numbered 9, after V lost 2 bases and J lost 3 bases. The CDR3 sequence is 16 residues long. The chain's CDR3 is CASSLRVGSGDYEQYF. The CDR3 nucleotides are TGTGCCAGCAGTTTACGAGTTGGTAGCGGGGACTACGAGCAGTACTTC.

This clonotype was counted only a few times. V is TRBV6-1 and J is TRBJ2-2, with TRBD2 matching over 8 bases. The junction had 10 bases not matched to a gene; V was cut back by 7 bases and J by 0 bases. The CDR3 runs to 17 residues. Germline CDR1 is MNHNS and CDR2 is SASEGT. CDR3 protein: CASNPVGRAPNTGELFF. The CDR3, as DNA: TGTGCCAGCAACCCGGTCGGGAGGGCCCCGAACACCGGGGAGCTGTTTTTT.

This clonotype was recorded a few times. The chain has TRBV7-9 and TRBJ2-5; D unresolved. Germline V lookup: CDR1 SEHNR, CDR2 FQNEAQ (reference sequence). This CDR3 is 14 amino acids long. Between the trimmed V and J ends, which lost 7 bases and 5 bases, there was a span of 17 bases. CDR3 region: CASTVSPEWETQYF. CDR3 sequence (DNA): TGTGCCAGCACCGTCTCACCGGAGTGGGAGACCCAGTACTTC.

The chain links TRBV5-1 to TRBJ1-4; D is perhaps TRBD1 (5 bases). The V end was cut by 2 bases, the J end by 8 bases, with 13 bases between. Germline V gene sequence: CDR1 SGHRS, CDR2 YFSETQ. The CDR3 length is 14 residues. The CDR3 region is CASSFSRGGEKLFF. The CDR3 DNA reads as TGCGCCAGCAGCTTCTCTAGGGGTGGGGAAAAACTGTTTTTT.

Here the CDR3 DNA reads TGCGCCAGCAGCTCGGACGTAACCTCCTACGAGCAGTACTTC. Its protein product is CASSSDVTSYEQYF. This sequence joins TRBV5-1 and TRBJ2-7; D not certain. The germline CDR1 and CDR2 sequences are SGHRS and YFSETQ. The germline V and J ends were trimmed by 3 bases and 0 bases, with 10 bases remaining between them. This CDR3 is 14 amino acids long.

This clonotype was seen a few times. Here the CDR3 reads CASSYAAEAFF. The CDR3 DNA is TGTGCCAGCAGTTACGCGGCTGAAGCTTTCTTT. The chain couples TRBV6-2 or TRBV6-3 to TRBJ1-1; D gene ambiguous. Trimming took off 2 bases at V and 6 bases at J, with 4 bases between the two ends. CDR1 and CDR2 from the germline V gene are MNHEY and SVGEGT. The CDR3 spans 11 residues.

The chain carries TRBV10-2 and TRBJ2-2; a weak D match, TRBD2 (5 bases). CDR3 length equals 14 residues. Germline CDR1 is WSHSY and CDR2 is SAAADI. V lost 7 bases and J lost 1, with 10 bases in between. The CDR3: CASTGGGNTGELFF. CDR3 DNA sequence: TGCGCCAGCACCGGCGGAGGGAACACCGGGGAGCTGTTTTTT.

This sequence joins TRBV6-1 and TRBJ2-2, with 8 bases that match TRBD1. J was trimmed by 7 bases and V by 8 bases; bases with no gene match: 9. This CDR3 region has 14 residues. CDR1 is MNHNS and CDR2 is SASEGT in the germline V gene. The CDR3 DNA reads TGTGCCAGCTACACTTACAGGGGGAGCGGGGAGCTGTTTTTT. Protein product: CASYTYRGSGELFF.

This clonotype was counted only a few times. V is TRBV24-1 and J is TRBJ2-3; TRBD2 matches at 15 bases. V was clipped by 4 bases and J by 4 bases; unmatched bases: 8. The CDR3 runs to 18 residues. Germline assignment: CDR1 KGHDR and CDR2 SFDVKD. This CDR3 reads CATSERTSGRAVSDTQYF. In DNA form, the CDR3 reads TGTGCCACCAGTGAACGGACTAGCGGGAGGGCCGTGTCAGATACGCAGTATTTT.

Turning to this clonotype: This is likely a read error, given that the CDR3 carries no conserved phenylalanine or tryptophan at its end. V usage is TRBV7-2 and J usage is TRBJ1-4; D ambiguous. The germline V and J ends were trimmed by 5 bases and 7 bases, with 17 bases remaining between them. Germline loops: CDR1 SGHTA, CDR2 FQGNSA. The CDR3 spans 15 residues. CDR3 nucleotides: TGTGCCAGCAGCATAGGGTCAGGTGGTACTGAAAAACTGTTTCTT. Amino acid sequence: CASSIGSGGTEKLFL.

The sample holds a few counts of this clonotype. The CDR3 nucleotides read TGCAGCGTAAACGCCGTTGGGTCCGAGCAGTACTTC. Its translation: CSVNAVGSEQYF. The V call is TRBV29-1, the J call TRBJ2-7; no clear D. This CDR3 contains 12 residues. The V and J ends lost 6 bases and 6 bases respectively, with 15 bases between them. Looked up from germline, CDR1 is SQVTM and CDR2 is ANQGSEA.

This chain's CDR3 is CASSLVGTGDEKLFF. For the CDR3, the DNA is TGTGCCAGCAGCTTAGTTGGGACAGGGGACGAAAAACTGTTTTTT. V is TRBV11-3 and J is TRBJ1-4, with 10 nucleotides matching TRBD1. There are 15 residues in the CDR3. Germline loops: CDR1 SGHNT, CDR2 YENEEA. The V gene end was trimmed by 1 base and the J gene end by 8 bases; junction bases not matched to a gene: 4.

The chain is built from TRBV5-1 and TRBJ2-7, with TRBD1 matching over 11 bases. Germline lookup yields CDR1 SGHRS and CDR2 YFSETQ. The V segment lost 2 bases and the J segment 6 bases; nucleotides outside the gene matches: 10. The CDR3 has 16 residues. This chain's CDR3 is CASSLSAGTGGTEQYF. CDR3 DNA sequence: TGCGCCAGCAGCTTATCTGCCGGGACAGGGGGTACCGAGCAGTACTTC.

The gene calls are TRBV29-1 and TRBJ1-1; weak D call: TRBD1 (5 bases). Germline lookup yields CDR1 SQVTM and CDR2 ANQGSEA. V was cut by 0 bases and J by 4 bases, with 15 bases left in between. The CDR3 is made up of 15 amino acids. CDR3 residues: CSVEDGAGRGTEAFF. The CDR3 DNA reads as TGCAGCGTTGAAGATGGGGCAGGGCGGGGCACTGAAGCTTTCTTT.

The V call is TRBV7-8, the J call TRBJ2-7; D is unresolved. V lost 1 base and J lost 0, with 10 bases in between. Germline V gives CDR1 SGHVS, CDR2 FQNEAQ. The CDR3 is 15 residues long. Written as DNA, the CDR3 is TGTGCCAGCAGCTTAGTTGTCAGTAGCTCCTACGAGCAGTACTTC. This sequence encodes CASSLVVSSSYEQYF.

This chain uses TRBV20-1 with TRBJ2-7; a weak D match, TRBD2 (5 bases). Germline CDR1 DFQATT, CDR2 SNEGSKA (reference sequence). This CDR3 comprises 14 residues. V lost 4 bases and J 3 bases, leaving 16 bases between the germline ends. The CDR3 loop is CSAKSGNTSYEQYV. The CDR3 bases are TGCAGTGCTAAGTCGGGAAACACCAGCTACGAGCAGTACGTC.